This TCR beta chain was sequenced in a study of CD8 T cells in ankylosing spondylitis. Study-wide results and limits: Disease-linked clones were reportedly significantly enriched in matched ankylosing spondylitis synovial fluid. A TCR beta motif of several highly homologous variants appeared characteristic of ankylosing spondylitis blood. Peripheral blood held disease-linked clones only at relatively low frequency, and these were CD8+.

This clonotype came up a few times. The antigen remains unidentified. The germline V gene has CDR1 SGHAT and CDR2 FQNNGV. The CDR3 runs 20 residues. V lost 1 base, J lost 1 base, and 22 bases lay in between. Quantitative 5'-RACE was performed with molecular barcodes, and it yielded the TCR beta libraries. TCRdb analysed the 5' RACE reads with MiXCR anew, one entry per CDR3 protein. The sample has 250,000 to 400,000 distinct CDR3 sequences; under 14% are singletons. The sequence was collected from a female donor with ankylosing spondylitis or in good health (not recorded which). The specimen sequenced was blood, either unsorted or a sorted T cell fraction (not recorded which). The chain carries TRBV11-2 and TRBJ1-4; tentative D call: TRBD1 (6 bases). DNA of the CDR3: TGTGCCAGCAGCTTAGTGTTCTCCTCGGAGACAGGACTAACTAATGAAAAACTGTTTTTT. Translated, it gives CASSLVFSSETGLTNEKLFF. The full variable domain, with the rest looked up from reference TRBV11-2 and TRBJ1-4, is EAGVAQSPRYKIIEKRQSVAFWCNPISGHATLYWYQQILGQGPKLLIQFQNNGVVDDSQLPKDRFSAERLKGVDSTLKIQPAKLEDSAVYLCASSLVFSSETGLTNEKLFFGSGTQLSVL.